A single count supports the clone carrying this TCR beta chain. The antigen is not known. The entry originates in a study of cytomegalovirus exposure and HLA in healthy donors. General study findings and limits: Reports credit the classifier with highly specific, highly sensitive diagnosis of cytomegalovirus status. Most of the TCR beta V segments (in an earlier analysis) were productive either about 87% or about 30% of the time. The dataset shows that most TCR sequences were rare, while some public TCRs occurred in many donors.

V lost 6 bases, J lost 7 bases, and 7 bases stayed unmatched. CDR1 LGHNT and CDR2 FRNRAP come from the germline V gene. The CDR3 length is 13 residues. Amplification used 60 Vbeta primers and 13 Jbeta primers. The data were produced by immunoSEQ multiplex PCR, yet TCRdb's version contains in-frame clones alone and is incomplete. The data contain 220,000 or so clones, about 75% of them seen just once; the ten biggest clones take up 1.8%. The rearrangement uses TRBV12-5 and TRBJ1-2; TRBD1 aligns across 8 bases. The sequencing input was PBMCs. The TCR originated in a woman in her 30s in good health and CMV-seronegative. CDR3 in amino acids: CASGRTGPRGYTF. The CDR3 nucleotides read TGTGCTAGTGGCCGGACAGGGCCCCGTGGCTACACCTTC.